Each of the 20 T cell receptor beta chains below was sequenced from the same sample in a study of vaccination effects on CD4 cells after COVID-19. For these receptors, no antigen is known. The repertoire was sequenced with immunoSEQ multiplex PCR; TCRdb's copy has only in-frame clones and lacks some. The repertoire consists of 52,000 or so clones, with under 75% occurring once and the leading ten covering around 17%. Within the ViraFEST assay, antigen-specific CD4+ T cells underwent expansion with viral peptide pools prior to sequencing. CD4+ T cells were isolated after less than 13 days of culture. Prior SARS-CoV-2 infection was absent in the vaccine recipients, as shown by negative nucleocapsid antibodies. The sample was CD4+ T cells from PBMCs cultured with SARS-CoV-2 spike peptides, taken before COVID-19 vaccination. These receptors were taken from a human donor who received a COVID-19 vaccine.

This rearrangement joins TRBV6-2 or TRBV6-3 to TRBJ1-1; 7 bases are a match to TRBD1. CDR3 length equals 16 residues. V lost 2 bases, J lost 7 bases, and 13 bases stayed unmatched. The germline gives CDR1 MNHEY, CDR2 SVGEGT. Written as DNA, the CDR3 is TGTGCCAGCAGTTACGGGGGAAAACAGGGGCCGCTTGAAGCTTTCTTT. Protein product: CASSYGGKQGPLEAFF.

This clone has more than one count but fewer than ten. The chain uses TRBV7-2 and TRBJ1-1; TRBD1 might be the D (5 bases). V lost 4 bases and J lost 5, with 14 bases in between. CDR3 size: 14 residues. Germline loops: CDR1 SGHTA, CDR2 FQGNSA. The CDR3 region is CASSSGRVGTEAFF. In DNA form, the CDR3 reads TGTGCCAGCAGCTCAGGCAGGGTGGGGACTGAAGCTTTCTTT.

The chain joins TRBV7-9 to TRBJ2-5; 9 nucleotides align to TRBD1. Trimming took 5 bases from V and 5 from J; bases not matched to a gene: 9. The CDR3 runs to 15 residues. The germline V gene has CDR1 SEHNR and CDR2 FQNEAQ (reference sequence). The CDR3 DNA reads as TGTGCCAGCAGCATTTACAGGGGGCGCGTGGAGACCCAGTACTTC. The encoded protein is CASSIYRGRVETQYF.

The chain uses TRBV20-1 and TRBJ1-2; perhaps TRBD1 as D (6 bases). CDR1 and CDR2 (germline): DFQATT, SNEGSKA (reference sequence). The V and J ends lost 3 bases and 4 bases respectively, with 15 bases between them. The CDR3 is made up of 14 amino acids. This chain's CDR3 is CSASVRGRGYGYTF. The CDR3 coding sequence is TGCAGTGCTAGTGTCCGGGGGCGAGGCTATGGCTACACCTTC.

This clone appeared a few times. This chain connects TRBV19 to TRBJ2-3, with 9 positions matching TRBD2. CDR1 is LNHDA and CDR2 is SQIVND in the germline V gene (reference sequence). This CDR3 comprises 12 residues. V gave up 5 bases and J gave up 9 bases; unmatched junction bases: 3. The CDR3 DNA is TGTGCCAGTAGTGTAGCGGGGGAAACGCAGTATTTT. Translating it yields CASSVAGETQYF.

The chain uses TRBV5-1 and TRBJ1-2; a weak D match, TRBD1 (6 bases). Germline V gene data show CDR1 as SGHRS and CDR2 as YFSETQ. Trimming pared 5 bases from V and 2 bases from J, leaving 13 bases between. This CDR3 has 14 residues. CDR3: CASRAGAHNYGYTF. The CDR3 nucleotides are TGCGCCAGCAGGGCAGGGGCGCACAACTATGGCTACACCTTC.

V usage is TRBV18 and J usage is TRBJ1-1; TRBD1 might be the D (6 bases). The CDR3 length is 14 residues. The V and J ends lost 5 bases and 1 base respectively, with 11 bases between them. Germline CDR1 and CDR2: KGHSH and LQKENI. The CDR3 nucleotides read TGTGCCAGCTCAATACGGACAGCGAACACTGAAGCTTTCTTT. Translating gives CASSIRTANTEAFF. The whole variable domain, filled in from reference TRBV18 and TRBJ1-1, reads NAGVMQNPRHLVRRRGQEARLRCSPMKGHSHVYWYRQLPEEGLKFMVYLQKENIIDESGMPKERFSAEFPKEGPSILRIQQVVRGDSAAYFCASSIRTANTEAFFGQGTRLTVV.

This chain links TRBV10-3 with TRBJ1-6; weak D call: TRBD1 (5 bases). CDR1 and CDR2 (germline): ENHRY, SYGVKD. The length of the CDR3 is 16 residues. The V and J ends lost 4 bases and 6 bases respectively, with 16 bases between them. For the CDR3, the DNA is TGTGCCATCAGTGTGGAACCCAGGGCCTCTAATTCACCCCTCCACTTT. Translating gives CAISVEPRASNSPLHF.

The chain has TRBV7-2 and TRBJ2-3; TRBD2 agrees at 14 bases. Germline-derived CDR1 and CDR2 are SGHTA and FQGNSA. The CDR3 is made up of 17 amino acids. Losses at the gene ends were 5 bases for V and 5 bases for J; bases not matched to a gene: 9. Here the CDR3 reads CASSPMTSGGAGDTQYF. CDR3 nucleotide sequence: TGTGCCAGCAGCCCAATGACTAGCGGGGGGGCGGGAGATACGCAGTATTTT.

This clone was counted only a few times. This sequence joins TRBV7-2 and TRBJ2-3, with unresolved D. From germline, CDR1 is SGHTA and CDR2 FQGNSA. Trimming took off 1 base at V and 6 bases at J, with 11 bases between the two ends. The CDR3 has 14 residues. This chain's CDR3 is CASSLVGQIDTQYF. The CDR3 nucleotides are TGTGCCAGCAGCTTAGTAGGGCAGATTGATACGCAGTATTTT.

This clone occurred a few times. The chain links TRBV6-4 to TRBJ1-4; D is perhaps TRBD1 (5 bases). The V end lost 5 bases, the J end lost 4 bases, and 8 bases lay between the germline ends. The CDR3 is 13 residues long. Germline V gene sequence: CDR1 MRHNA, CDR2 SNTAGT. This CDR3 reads CASSRGVNEKLFF. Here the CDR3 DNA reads TGTGCCAGCAGTCGGGGGGTTAATGAAAAACTGTTTTTT.

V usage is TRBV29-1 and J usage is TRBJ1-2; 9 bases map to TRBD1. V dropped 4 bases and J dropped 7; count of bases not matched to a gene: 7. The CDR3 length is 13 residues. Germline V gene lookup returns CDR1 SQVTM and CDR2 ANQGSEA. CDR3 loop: CSVARDRVSGYTF. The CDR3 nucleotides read TGCAGCGTTGCACGGGACAGGGTCTCTGGCTACACCTTC.

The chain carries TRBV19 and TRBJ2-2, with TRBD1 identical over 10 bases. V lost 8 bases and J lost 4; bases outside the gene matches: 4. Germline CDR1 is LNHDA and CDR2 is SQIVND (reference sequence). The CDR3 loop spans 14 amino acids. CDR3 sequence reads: CASRQGAGTGELFF. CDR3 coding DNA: TGTGCCAGTCGACAGGGGGCGGGCACCGGGGAGCTGTTTTTT.

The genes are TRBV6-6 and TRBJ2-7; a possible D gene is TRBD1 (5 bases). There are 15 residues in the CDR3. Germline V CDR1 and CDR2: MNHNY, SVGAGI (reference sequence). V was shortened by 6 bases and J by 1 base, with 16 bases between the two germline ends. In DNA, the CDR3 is TGTGCCAGCAGCGACAGCGCCTCCAATTCCTACGAGCAGTACTTC. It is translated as CASSDSASNSYEQYF.

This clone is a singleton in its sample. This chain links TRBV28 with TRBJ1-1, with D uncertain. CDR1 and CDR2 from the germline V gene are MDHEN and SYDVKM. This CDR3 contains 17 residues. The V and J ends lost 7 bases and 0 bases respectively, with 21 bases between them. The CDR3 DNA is TGTGCCAGCAAACCAACTTCCTTACAACGGCTGAACACTGAAGCTTTCTTT. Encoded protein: CASKPTSLQRLNTEAFF.

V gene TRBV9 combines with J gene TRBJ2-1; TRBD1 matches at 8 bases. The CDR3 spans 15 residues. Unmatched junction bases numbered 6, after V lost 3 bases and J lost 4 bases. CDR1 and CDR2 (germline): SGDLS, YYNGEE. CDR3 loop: CASSARDRTYNEQFF. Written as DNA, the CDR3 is TGTGCCAGCAGCGCGCGGGACAGGACGTACAATGAGCAGTTCTTC.

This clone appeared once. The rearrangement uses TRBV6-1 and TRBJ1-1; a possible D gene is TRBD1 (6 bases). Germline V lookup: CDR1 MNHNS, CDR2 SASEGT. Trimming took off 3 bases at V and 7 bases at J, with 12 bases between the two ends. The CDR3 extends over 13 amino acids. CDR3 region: CASSEHRGLEAFF. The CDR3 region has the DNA TGTGCCAGCAGTGAGCACCGGGGGCTTGAAGCTTTCTTT.

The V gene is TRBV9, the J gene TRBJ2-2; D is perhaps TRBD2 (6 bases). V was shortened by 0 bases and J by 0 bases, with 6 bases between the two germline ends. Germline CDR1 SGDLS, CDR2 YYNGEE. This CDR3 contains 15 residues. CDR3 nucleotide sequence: TGTGCCAGCAGCGTAGCGGGAGCGAACACCGGGGAGCTGTTTTTT. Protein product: CASSVAGANTGELFF.

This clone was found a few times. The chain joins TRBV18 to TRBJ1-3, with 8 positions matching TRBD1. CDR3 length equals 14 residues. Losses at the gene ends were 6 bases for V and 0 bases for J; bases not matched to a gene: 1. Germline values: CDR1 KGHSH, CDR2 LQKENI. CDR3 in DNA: TGTGCCAGCTCCCAGGGGGCCTCTGGAAACACCATATATTTT. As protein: CASSQGASGNTIYF.

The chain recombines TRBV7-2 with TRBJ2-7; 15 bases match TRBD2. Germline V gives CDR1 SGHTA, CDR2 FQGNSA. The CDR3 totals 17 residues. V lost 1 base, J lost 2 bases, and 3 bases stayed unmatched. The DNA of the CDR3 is TGTGCCAGCAGCTTAGGGGGACTAGCGGGGGGCACCTACGAGCAGTACTTC. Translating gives CASSLGGLAGGTYEQYF.